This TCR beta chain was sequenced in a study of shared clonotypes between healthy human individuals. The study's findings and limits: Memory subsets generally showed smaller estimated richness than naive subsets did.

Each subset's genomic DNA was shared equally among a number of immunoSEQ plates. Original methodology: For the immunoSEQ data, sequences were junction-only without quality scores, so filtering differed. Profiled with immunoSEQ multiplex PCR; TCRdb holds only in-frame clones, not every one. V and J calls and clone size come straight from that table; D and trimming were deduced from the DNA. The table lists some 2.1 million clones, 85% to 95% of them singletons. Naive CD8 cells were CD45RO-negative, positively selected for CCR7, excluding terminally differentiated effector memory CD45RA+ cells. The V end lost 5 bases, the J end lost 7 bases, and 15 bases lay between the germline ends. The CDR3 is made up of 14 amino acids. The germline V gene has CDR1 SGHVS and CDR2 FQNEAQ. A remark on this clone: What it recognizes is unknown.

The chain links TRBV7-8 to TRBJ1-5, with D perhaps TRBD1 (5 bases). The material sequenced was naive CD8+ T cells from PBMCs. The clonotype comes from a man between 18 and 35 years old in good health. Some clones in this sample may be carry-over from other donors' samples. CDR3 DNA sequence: TGTGCCAGCAGCCGACTTGCAGGGAGGCAGCCCCAGCATTTT. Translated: CASSRLAGRQPQHF. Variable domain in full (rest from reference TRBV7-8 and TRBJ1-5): GAGVSQSPRYKVAKRGQDVALRCDPISGHVSLFWYQQALGQGPEFLTYFQNEAQLDKSGLPSDRFFAERPEGSVSTLKIQRTQQEDSAVYLCASSRLAGRQPQHFGDGTRLSIL.